This is a list of T cell receptor beta chains from one sample in a study of human T cells and chemical hapten exposure. Each CDR3 protein gets one entry after TCRdb re-called the RACE reads with MiXCR. The data show tens of thousands of distinct CDR3 sequences, with approximately 9.9% seen just once and 4.5% to 6.5% held by the top ten. The sample was whole blood, taken in connection with sensitization to the hapten diphenylcyclopropenone (DPC). These receptors were taken from a woman aged 45-59 years with alopecia areata. Some clones in this sample may be carry-over from other donors' samples. The CDR3 runs from the conserved cysteine through the conserved F or W. A D gene is named only where the DNA matches it firmly. Where a row states a size, it is once, few, many or the class of an expanded clone; other rows omit it.

len: 15; abundance: -; d_gene: -; v_gene: TRBV7-9; j_gene: TRBJ2-6; CDR3nt: TGTGCCAGCAGTCGCCGACAGGCTGGGGCCAACGTCCTGACTTTC; CDR3aa: CASSRRQAGANVLTF
len: 15; abundance: many; d_gene: -; v_gene: TRBV7-6; j_gene: TRBJ1-1; CDR3nt: TGTGCCAGCAGCTTAGCCCAGGGCGGGTACACTGAAGCTTTCTTT; CDR3aa: CASSLAQGGYTEAFF
len: 15; abundance: many; d_gene: -; v_gene: TRBV7-2; j_gene: TRBJ2-3; CDR3nt: TGTGCCAGCACCACCTCCAGCGGTAGCACAGATACGCAGTATTTT; CDR3aa: CASTTSSGSTDTQYF
len: 15; abundance: many; d_gene: -; v_gene: TRBV2; j_gene: TRBJ1-6; CDR3nt: TGTGCCAGCAGTGAAGCACCCCATTATAATTCACCCCTCCACTTT; CDR3aa: CASSEAPHYNSPLHF
len: 14; abundance: many; d_gene: TRBD1; v_gene: TRBV25-1; j_gene: TRBJ2-7; CDR3nt: TGTGCCAGCAGTAAAACAGGGGTGACCTACGAGCAGTACTTC; CDR3aa: CASSKTGVTYEQYF
len: 14; abundance: few; d_gene: -; v_gene: TRBV9; j_gene: TRBJ2-2; CDR3nt: TGTGCCAGCAGCGTAGTGGGGAACACCGGGGAGCTGTTTTTT; CDR3aa: CASSVVGNTGELFF
len: 13; abundance: -; d_gene: -; v_gene: TRBV29-1; j_gene: TRBJ2-5; CDR3nt: TGCAGCTCCGCCCGGGCTCCCGGGGTGACCCAGTACTTC; CDR3aa: CSSARAPGVTQYF
len: 14; abundance: -; d_gene: -; v_gene: TRBV7-2; j_gene: TRBJ2-1; CDR3nt: TGTGCCAGCAGCTTAGGGACCGACTACAATGAGCAGTTCTTC; CDR3aa: CASSLGTDYNEQFF
len: 14; abundance: many; d_gene: -; v_gene: TRBV2; j_gene: TRBJ1-1; CDR3nt: TGTGCCAGCAGTGTGAGAGGGGGTACCACTGAAGCTTTCTTT; CDR3aa: CASSVRGGTTEAFF
len: 15; abundance: many; d_gene: -; v_gene: TRBV6-5; j_gene: TRBJ1-3; CDR3nt: TGTGCCAGCAGCCCTGACAGATTCTCTGGAAACACCATATATTTT; CDR3aa: CASSPDRFSGNTIYF